The table lists the clone carrying this TCR beta chain with many counts. Its antigen is as yet unknown. The data derive from a study of T cells in Graves' hyperthyroidism and ophthalmopathy. Study-wide findings and caveats: Most clonotypes that expanded in the thyroid above 0.001 also showed up in blood.

V shed 6 bases and J 3 bases; nucleotides not matched to a gene: 6. The germline V gene encodes CDR1 MNHEY and CDR2 SMNVEV (reference sequence). The CDR3 spans 16 residues. Hyperthyroidism had been newly diagnosed in patients aged 18 to 65, and its duration was under 2 months. Lactation, pregnancy, other autoimmune disease or uncontrolled infection excluded patients. Diagnosis rested on symptoms, serum thyroxine and TRAb, thyroid ultrasound, and orbital computed tomography. Amplified regions were TCR beta CDR3 sequences from RNA transcripts. A set of HTBI primers served as the primers for a first-round RT-PCR of the TCR CDR3. TCRdb ran MiXCR on the multiplex PCR reads and lists one entry per CDR3 protein. The sample lists some 500,000 distinct CDR3 sequences, approximately 15% occurring once.

This sequence joins TRBV27 and TRBJ2-1; 12 bases are a match to TRBD2. The sequenced sample consisted of blood. The TCR originated in a woman in her late teens or twenties with Graves' hyperthyroidism. In DNA, the CDR3 is TGTGCCAGCAGCTCTCAACTAGCGGGAGGCTACAATGAGCAGTTCTTC. Encoded protein: CASSSQLAGGYNEQFF.